This paragraph reports one TCR beta chain. Profiling relied on immunoSEQ multiplex PCR, and the TCRdb table lists in-frame clones only, not all of them. The table includes 1,500 to 2,000 clones, 75% to 85% detected once. This entry is derived from a study of T cell repertoires and HLA-DP antigens. HeLa cells expressing allogeneic DPB1 restimulated the roughly 15-day-expanded CD4+ cells for about a day. HeLa stimulator cells carried retrovirally transduced HLA-DPA1/DPB1, HLA-DM, invariant chain and CD80. The CDR3 is made up of 18 amino acids. Per germline, CDR1 MGHRA and CDR2 YSYEKL. The V gene lost 3 bases and the J gene lost 1 base, with 19 bases spanning the gap.

The V and J genes are TRBV4-1 and TRBJ2-4, with a weak D call TRBD2 (7 bases). The sequence was collected from a man aged 45-60 years in good health and CMV-seronegative. The sample consisted of CD137- CD4+ T cells from cultured PBMCs. This CDR3 is CASSHTPGRGAAKNIQYF. The CDR3, as DNA: TGCGCCAGCAGCCACACCCCGGGACGGGGGGCTGCCAAAAACATTCAGTACTTC.